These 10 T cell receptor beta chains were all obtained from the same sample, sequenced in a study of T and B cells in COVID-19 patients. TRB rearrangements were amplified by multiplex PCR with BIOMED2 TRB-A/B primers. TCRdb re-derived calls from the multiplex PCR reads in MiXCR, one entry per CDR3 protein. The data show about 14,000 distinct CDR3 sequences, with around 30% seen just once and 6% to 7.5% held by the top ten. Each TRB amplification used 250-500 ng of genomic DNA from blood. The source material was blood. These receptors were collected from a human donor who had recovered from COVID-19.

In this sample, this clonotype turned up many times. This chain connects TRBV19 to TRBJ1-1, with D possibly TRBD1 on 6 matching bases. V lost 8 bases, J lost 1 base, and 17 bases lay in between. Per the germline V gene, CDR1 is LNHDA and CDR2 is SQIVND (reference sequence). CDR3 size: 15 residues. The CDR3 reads CASSNDRTKNTEAFF. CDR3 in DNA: TGTGCCAGTTCAAACGACAGGACTAAGAACACTGAAGCTTTCTTT. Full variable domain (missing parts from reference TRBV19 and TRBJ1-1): DGGITQSPKYLFRKEGQNVTLSCEQNLNHDAMYWYRQDPGQGLRLIYYSQIVNDFQKGDIAEGYSVSREKKESFPLTVTSAQKNPTAFYLCASSNDRTKNTEAFFGQGTRLTVV.

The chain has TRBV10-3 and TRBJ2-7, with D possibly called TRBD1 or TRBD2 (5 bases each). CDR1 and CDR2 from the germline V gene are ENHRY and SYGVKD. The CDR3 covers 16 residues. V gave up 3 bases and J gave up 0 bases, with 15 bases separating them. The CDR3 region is CAISDPGALSSYEQYF. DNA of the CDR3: TGTGCCATCAGTGACCCCGGGGCCTTGAGCTCCTACGAGCAGTACTTC.

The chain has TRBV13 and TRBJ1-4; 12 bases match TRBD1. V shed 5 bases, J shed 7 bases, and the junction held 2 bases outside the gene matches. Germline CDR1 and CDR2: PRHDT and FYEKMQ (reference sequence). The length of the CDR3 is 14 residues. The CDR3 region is CASSRDRGLEKLFF. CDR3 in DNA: TGTGCCAGCAGCCGGGACAGGGGGCTTGAAAAACTGTTTTTT.

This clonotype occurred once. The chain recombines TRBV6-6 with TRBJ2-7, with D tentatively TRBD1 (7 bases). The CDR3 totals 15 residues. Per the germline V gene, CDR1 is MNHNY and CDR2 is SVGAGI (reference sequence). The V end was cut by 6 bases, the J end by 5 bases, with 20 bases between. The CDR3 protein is CASSLSPPGGNEQYF. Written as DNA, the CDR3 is TGTGCCAGCAGCTTATCCCCTCCAGGGGGGAACGAGCAGTACTTC.

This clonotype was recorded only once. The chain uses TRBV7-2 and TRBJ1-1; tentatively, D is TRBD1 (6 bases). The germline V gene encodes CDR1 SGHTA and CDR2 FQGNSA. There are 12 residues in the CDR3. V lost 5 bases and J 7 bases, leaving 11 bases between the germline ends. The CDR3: CASSQTGVEAFF. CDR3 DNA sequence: TGTGCCAGCAGCCAGACAGGAGTTGAAGCTTTCTTT.

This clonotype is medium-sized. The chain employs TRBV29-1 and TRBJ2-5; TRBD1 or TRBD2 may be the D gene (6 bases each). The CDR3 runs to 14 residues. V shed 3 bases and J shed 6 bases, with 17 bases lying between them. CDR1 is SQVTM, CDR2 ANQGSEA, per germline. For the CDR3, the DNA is TGCAGCGTTGACCCGGGTTGGGGGGCGAAGACCCAGTACTTC. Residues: CSVDPGWGAKTQYF.

The CDR3, as DNA: TGTGCCAGCAGCTTAGCGGAAAGGGACACTGAAGCTTTCTTT. It translates to CASSLAERDTEAFF. The V call is TRBV7-6, the J call TRBJ1-1, with D hard to call. Looked up from germline, CDR1 is SGHVS and CDR2 is FNYEAQ. The CDR3 runs to 14 residues. V lost 0 bases to trimming and J lost 3 bases, with 8 bases between them.

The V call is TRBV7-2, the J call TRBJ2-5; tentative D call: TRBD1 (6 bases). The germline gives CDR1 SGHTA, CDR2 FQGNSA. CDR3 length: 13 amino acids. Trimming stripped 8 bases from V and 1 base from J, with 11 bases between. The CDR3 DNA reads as TGTGCCAGCGGAGAGGGGGTCCAAGAGACCCAGTACTTC. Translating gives CASGEGVQETQYF. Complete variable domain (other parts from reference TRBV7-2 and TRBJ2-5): GAGVSQSPSNKVTEKGKDVELRCDPISGHTALYWYRQSLGQGLEFLIYFQGNSAPDKSGLPSDRFSAERTGGSVSTLTIQRTQQEDSAVYLCASGEGVQETQYFGPGTRLLVL.

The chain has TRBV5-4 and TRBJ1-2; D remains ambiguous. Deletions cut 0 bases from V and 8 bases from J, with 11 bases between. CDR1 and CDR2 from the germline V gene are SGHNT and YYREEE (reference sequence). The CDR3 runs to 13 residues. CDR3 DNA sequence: TGTGCCAGCAGCTTGGATCCAGGTCCAGGCTACACCTTC. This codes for CASSLDPGPGYTF.

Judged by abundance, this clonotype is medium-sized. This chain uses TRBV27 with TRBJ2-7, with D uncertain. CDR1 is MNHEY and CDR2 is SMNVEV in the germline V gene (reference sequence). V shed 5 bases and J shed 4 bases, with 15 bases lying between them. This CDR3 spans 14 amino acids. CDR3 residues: CASSRAGQSYEQYF. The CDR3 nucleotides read TGTGCCAGCAGTCGGGCTGGGCAGTCTTACGAGCAGTACTTC.